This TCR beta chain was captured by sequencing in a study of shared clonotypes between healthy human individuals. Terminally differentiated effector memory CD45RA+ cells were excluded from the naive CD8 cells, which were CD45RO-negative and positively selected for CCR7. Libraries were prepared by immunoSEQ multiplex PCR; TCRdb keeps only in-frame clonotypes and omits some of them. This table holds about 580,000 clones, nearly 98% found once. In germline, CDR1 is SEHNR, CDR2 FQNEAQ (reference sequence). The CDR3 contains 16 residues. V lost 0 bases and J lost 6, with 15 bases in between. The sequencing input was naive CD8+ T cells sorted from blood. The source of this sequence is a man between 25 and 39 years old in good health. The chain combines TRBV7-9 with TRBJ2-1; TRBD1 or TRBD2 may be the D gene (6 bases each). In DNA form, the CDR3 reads TGTGCCAGCAGCTTAGCGCCTGAGGGGGGCGGCAATGAGCAGTTCTTC. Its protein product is CASSLAPEGGGNEQFF.